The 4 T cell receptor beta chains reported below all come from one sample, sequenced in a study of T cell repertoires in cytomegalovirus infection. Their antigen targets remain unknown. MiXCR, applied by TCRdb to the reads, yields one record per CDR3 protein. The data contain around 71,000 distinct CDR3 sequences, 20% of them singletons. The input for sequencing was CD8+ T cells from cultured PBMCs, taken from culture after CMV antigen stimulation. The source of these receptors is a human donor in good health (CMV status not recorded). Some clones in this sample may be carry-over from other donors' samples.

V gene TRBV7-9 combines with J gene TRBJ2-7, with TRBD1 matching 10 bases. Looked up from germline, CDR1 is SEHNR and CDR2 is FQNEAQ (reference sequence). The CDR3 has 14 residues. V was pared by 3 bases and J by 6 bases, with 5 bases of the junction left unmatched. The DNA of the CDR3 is TGTGCCAGCAGCTTGGACAGGGGGGGGGGCGAGCAGTACTTC. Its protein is CASSLDRGGGEQYF. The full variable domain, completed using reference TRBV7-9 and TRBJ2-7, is DTGVSQNPRHKITKRGQNVTFRCDPISEHNRLYWYRQTLGQGPEFLTYFQNEAQLEKSRLLSDRFSAERPKGSFSTLEIQRTEQGDSAMYLCASSLDRGGGEQYFGPGTRLTVT.

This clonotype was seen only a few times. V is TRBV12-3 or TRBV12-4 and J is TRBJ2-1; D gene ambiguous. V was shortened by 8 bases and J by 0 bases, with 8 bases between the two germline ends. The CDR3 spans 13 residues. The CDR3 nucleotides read TGTGCCAGCGGATGGAGCTCCTACAATGAGCAGTTCTTC. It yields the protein CASGWSSYNEQFF.

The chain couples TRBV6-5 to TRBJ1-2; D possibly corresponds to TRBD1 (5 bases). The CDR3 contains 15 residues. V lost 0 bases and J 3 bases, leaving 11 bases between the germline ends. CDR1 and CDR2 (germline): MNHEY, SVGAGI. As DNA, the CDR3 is TGTGCCAGCAGTTACTCGAACCAGGGATACTATGGCTACACCTTC. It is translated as CASSYSNQGYYGYTF.

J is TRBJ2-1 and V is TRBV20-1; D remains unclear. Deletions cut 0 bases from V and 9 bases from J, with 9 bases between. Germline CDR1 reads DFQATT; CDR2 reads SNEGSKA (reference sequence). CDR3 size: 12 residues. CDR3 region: CSARESTLEQFF. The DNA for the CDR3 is TGCAGTGCTAGAGAAAGTACACTTGAGCAGTTCTTC.